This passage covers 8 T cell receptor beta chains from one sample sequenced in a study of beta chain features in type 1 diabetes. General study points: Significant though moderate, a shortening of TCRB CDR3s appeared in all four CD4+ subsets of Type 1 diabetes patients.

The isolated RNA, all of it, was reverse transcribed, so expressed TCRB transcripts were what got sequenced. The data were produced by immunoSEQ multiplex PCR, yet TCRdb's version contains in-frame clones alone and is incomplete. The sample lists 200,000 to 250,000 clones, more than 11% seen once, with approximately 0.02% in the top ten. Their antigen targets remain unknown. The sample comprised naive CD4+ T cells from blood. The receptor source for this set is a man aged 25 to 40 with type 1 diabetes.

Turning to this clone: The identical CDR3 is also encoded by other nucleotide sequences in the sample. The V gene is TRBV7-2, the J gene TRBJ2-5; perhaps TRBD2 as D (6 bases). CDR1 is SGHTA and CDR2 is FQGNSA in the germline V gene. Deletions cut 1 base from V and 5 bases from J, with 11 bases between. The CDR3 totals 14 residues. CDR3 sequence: CASSLGRGRETQYF. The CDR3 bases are TGTGCCAGCAGCTTAGGACGGGGGAGGGAGACCCAGTACTTC.

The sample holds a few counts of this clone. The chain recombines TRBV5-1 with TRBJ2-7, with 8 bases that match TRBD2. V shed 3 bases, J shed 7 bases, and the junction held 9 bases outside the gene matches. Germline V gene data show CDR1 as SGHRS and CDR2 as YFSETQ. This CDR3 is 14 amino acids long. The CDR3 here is CASSWGAGGGEQYF. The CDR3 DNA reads TGCGCCAGCAGCTGGGGCGCGGGAGGTGGGGAGCAGTACTTC. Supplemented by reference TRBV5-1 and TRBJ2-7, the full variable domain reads KAGVTQTPRYLIKTRGQQVTLSCSPISGHRSVSWYQQTPGQGLQFLFEYFSETQRNKGNFPGRFSGRQFSNSRSEMNVSTLELGDSALYLCASSWGAGGGEQYFGPGTRLTVT.

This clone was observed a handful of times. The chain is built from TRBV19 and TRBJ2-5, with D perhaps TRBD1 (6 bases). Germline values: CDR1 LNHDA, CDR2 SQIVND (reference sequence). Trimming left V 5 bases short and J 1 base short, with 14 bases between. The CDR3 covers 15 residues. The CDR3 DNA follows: TGTGCCAGTAGTGTCGTACAGGGTCCCCAAGAGACCCAGTACTTC. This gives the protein CASSVVQGPQETQYF.

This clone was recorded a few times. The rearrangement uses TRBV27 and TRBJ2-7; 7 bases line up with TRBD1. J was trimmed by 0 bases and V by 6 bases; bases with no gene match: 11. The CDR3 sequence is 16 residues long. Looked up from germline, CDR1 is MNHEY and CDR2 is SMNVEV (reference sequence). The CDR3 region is CASSKGPGQSSYEQYF. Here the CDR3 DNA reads TGTGCCAGCAGCAAAGGACCGGGACAGAGCTCCTACGAGCAGTACTTC.

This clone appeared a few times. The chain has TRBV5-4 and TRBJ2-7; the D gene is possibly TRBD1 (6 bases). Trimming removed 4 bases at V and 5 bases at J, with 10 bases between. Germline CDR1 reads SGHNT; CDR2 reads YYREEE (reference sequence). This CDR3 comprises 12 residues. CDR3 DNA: TGTGCCAGCAGCACGGACAGCCACGAGCAGTACTTC. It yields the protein CASSTDSHEQYF.

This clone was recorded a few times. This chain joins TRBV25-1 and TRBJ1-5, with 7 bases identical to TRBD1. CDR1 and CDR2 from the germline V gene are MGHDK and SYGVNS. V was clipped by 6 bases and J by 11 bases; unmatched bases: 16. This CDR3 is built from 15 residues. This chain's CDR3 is CASSGDSGDFPAQHF. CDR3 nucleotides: TGTGCCAGCAGCGGGGACAGTGGGGATTTTCCGGCCCAGCATTTT.

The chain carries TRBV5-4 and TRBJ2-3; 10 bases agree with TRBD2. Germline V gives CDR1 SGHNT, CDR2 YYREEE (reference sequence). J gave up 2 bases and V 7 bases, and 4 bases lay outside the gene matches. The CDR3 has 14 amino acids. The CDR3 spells CASHLAGDTDTQYF. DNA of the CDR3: TGTGCCAGCCATCTAGCGGGGGACACAGATACGCAGTATTTT.

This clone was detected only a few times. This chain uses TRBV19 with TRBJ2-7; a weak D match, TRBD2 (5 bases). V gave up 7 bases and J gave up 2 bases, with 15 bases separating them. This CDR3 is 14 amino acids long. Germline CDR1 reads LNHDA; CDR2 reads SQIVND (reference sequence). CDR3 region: CASNDSPRAYEQYF. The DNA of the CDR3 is TGTGCCAGTAATGATTCCCCGCGGGCCTACGAGCAGTACTTC.